Listed here is a single T cell receptor (beta chain). Its antigen is not yet known. No base qualities exist here, and no much larger clone lies one base off it. The data originate from a study of shared clonotypes between healthy human individuals (dated by TCRdb to the early 2020s). Study-level background: A few men and a couple of women, aged 18 to 49 years, made up the cohort. Each donor's leukapheresis produced roughly between roughly 0.85 and 9.5 billion PBMCs. Different laboratories and diverse techniques were used to prepare libraries and sequence TCR repertoires, to increase sequencing depth and limit assay-specific biases. To estimate repertoire size and how much clonotype sharing occurs between individuals, the study deeply sequenced the blood TCR repertoires of about five healthy adults.

The donors were healthy, HIV-negative adults who had no recently reported acute infections or vaccinations. Every donor was a Caucasian adult living in Nashville, Tennessee, USA. In the unsorted samples, approximately 85 million PBMCs were counted, and genomic DNA was extracted using the QIAamp DNA Blood Mini kit. Blood was obtained by leukapheresis, after which PBMCs were separated by Ficoll-Histopaque density gradient centrifugation and cryopreserved in liquid nitrogen vapor phase. TCR CDR3 regions were amplified from genomic DNA by multiplex PCR using the deep immunoSEQ assay. Extracted genomic DNA from each cell subset was spread evenly across all wells of several immunoSEQ 96-well plates, with each plate serving as a replicate. For unsorted PBMC, around 290 ng of genomic DNA, equivalent to approximately 28,000 T cell genomes, went into each replicate PCR. Unsorted PBMC genomic DNA was sequenced across ten immunoSEQ deep assay plates. Purified libraries were measured with a Qubit 3.0 fluorometer, size-checked on a Bioanalyzer 2100, and measured again with the KAPA Library Quantification kit. Every immunoSEQ 96-well plate was sequenced on a separate single-read 150-cycle Illumina NextSeq 550 flow cell. As for the original processing: Because the immunoSEQ output included only junctional sequences and no quality scores, the filtering could not be the same as the filtering used for full-length reads. To assign V/J genes and CDR3, sequences were annotated against IMGT germline references using PyIR, a Python wrapper for IgBLAST v1.9. Any read was removed if the V/J assignment was weak (E-value above 1e-6), the CDR3 was missing, or the read contained stop codons, out-of-frame junctions, or ambiguous translated residues. V3J clonotypes were defined as sequences sharing the same inferred V gene, J gene, and CDR3 amino acid sequence. To compute the percentage overlap between repertoires, the number of shared unique clonotypes was divided by the size of the smaller repertoire. Richness of each repertoire was evaluated using RTK rarefaction, the Chao1 estimator, and Recon v2.1 estimates of unobserved clonotypes. This is the immuneACCESS table as TCRdb keeps it, with only in-frame sequences that have V and J called. A part of the clones is gone; compared with another copy, unresolved V genes explain less than half, and the rest is unexplained. That table is the source of V, J and clone size, and D and trimming were worked out from the DNA. The sample yields about 480,000 clones; roughly 85% were counted once. Approximately 12% of the sample comes from the top ten.

Taken from cysteine to phenylalanine, the CDR3 has 13 residues. Left in the record is the CDR3 DNA by itself, 39 bases read in frame from the first base. The junction shows trimming of 8 bases on V and 5 bases on J, plus 13 bases between the germline ends. CDR1 and CDR2, per the germline V gene, are MDHEN and SYDVKM. The research as a whole found: Because the study included only a small number of donors, the genetic and exposure-history diversity represented was limited. Sampling was restricted to blood, and TCR repertoires in tissues likely differ from the TCR repertoires found in blood. Based on pairwise subsampling, the degree of clonotype sharing among donors was expected to be affected by sequencing depth.

The sequenced sample was PBMCs. Recombination linked TRBV28 to TRBJ2-1, with the D gene call left open. The receptor was derived from a woman aged 40 to 55 in good health. Some clones in this sample may be carry-over from other donors' samples. The CDR3 has the sequence CASEALRHNEQFF. In nucleotides, the sequence is TGTGCCAGCGAAGCCCTTCGCCACAATGAGCAGTTCTTC.